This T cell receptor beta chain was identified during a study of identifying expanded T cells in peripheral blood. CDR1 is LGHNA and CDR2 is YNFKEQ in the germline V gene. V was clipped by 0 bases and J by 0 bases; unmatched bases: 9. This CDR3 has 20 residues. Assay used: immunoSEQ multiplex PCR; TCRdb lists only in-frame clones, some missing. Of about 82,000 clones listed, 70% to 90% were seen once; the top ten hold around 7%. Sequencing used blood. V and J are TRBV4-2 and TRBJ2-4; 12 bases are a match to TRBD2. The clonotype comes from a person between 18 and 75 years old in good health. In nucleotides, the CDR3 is TGTGCCAGCAGCCAAGATCGGCCTAGCGGGGGGGCTTTAGCCAAAAACATTCAGTACTTC. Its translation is CASSQDRPSGGALAKNIQYF.